Sequencing of this T cell receptor beta chain was carried out in a study of metastatic and nonmetastatic thyroid tumors. Every patient was untreated before thyroid surgery. Via MiXCR, TCRdb re-called the PCR reads. The sample carries over 7,500 clones, less than 30% recorded once. The CDR3 totals 15 residues. V was shortened by 5 bases and J by 8 bases, with 18 bases between the two germline ends. Germline-derived CDR1 and CDR2 are SGHAT and FQNNGV. The chain combines TRBV11-2 with TRBJ2-2, with D possibly being TRBD1 (5 bases). The sequence came from a female donor with papillary thyroid cancer or a benign thyroid nodule (not recorded which). Some clones in this sample may be carry-over from other donors' samples. Sequenced material: tumor tissue. The CDR3 DNA reads as TGTGCCAGCAGCCCCCTCAGCAGGGATAAAGGGGAGCTGTTTTTT. The encoded protein is CASSPLSRDKGELFF.